The T cell receptor (beta chain) described here comes from a study of blood T cell repertoires in COVID-19 (TCRdb year 2020). In the study overall: The collaborator samples originated in the United States, Italy and Spain and spanned the acute and convalescent phases of COVID-19. A freely available public database, intended as a resource for researchers studying the immune response to SARS-CoV-2, is where the repertoires were released. The samples were drawn from the first 160 participants of the ongoing ImmuneRACE study and from over 950 subjects provided by 6 global collaborators. Subjects who had been exposed to COVID-19, were actively infected with it, or had recovered from it provided the deeply sampled blood TCRbeta repertoires that made up the dataset. Sample metadata almost always included a de-identified subject ID, COVID-19 status, age in years and sex. HLA class I and class II types, where available, came from metadata supplied by the sample provider rather than from assay-based typing. The prospective study material was composed of cDNA or gDNA derived from T cells, B-cell-depleted T cells, or PBMCs.

As concerns this clone: Its cognate antigen has yet to be identified. Base qualities are not recorded, but no much larger clone differs from it by a single base.

General study outcomes and caveats: The quantity of clinical and demographic metadata differed by source and by participant and was supplied without curation.

TCRbeta CDR3 regions were amplified from genomic DNA using the immunoSEQ Assay, a bias-controlled multiplex PCR. From the authors' description of their analysis: Nucleated cell counts per sample were estimated from amplification of reference gene primers within the assay. To quantify the absolute abundance of each unique TCRbeta CDR3 rearrangement, sequence reads were collapsed and filtered. For each sample, productive Simpson clonality was calculated as the square root of Simpson's diversity index across productive rearrangements. This immuneACCESS table, as held by TCRdb, lists in-frame sequences with V and J called but not all clones. Of the missing ones, under half trace to an unresolved V gene in checked studies; the others have no known cause. The DNA gave D and trimming, while V, J and clone size come from that table. In this sample the table shows tens of thousands of clones, approximately 89% of which occur a single time. The top ten clonotypes cover roughly 2% of the sample.

The collaborating institutions used their own protocols to collect whole blood in K2EDTA tubes. For TCRbeta analysis, collaborators shipped samples in one of three forms: frozen whole blood, isolated PBMCs, or DNA extracted from either of those sample types. The sequence was obtained from a middle-aged man with acute or convalescent COVID-19. The sample was peripheral blood.

This receptor has the CDR3 CASTRGSGYEQYV. The base sequence is TGTGCCAGCACCCGGGGTAGCGGGTACGAGCAGTACGTC. The chain links TRBV5-6 with TRBJ2-7; 7 bases in between match TRBD2. V has 6 bases trimmed and J has 4 bases trimmed; junction bases matching no gene number 7. From a lookup of the germline V gene, CDR1 and CDR2 are SGHDT and YYEEEE. The CDR3 has 13 amino acids, counting the end cysteine and valine. Kept here is only the CDR3 DNA, which spans 39 bases and is read in frame from base 1.